This paragraph reports one T cell receptor beta chain. Its target is unknown. The sample belongs to a study of beta chain features in type 1 diabetes. Study results and limitations: In all four CD4+ subsets, TCRB CDR3 length was significantly, moderately reduced in type 1 diabetes.

The ends were cut back, 1 base at V and 5 bases at J, with 9 bases in the middle. In germline, CDR1 is MGHDK, CDR2 SYGVNS. CDR3 length equals 14 residues. As every portion of the isolated RNA was reverse transcribed, the sequencing read expressed TCRB transcripts. Profiled with immunoSEQ multiplex PCR; TCRdb holds only in-frame clones, not every one. Among about 260,000 clones, roughly 21% were seen once, and the ten largest hold around 0.03%. The chain employs TRBV25-1 and TRBJ1-5; possible D gene TRBD1, 5 bases. This sequence was found in a woman aged 40 to 50 with type 1 diabetes. The sequenced sample consisted of naive CD4+ T cells from blood. The CDR3 nucleotides read TGTGCCAGCAGTGAATGGGGCAGTCATCAGCCCCAGCATTTT. This translates into CASSEWGSHQPQHF.